The clone carrying this T cell receptor (beta chain) was detected many times. As yet, its antigen is unknown. 5'-RACE, quantitative and with molecular barcodes, yielded the TCR beta libraries. MiXCR was run by TCRdb on the 5' RACE reads, yielding one entry per CDR3 protein. The sample carries some 85,000 distinct CDR3 sequences, roughly 8.5% recorded once. With 10 bases removed from V and 0 bases from J, the gap between germline ends came to 14 bases. The CDR3 has 14 residues. The data were taken from a study of CD8 T cells in ankylosing spondylitis. Points from the study as a whole: Researchers report that disease-linked clones proved CD8+ and relatively rare in peripheral blood. Previous work reported some of these motif variants in the synovial fluid and blood of reactive arthritis. Within matched ankylosing spondylitis synovial fluid, disease-linked clones were reportedly significantly enriched. A TCR beta motif of eight highly homologous variants appeared characteristic of ankylosing spondylitis blood.

The V call is TRBV12-3 or TRBV12-4, the J call TRBJ2-3, with D perhaps being TRBD1 or TRBD2 (5 bases each). The sequence came from a male donor with ankylosing spondylitis. What was sequenced was blood, either unsorted or a sorted T cell fraction (not recorded which). CDR3 DNA: TGTGCCACCCTTGGGGGTCCTAGCACAGATACGCAGTATTTT. This gives the protein CATLGGPSTDTQYF.